Shown below are 21 T cell receptor beta chains from a single sample sequenced in a study of blood T cell repertoires in COVID-19. Produced via immunoSEQ multiplex PCR; TCRdb's table is partial and in-frame only. The sample yields roughly 84,000 clones, about four fifths seen once. Sequenced material: peripheral blood. The receptors here all came from a middle-aged woman with active or convalescent COVID-19.

V usage is TRBV5-1 and J usage is TRBJ1-1, with D hard to call. CDR3 size: 15 residues. V lost 0 bases and J 1 base, leaving 10 bases between the germline ends. In germline, CDR1 is SGHRS, CDR2 YFSETQ. The CDR3 loop reads CASSLERGGNTEAFF. CDR3 bases: TGCGCCAGCAGCTTGGAGCGGGGAGGGAACACTGAAGCTTTCTTT.

CDR3 amino acids: CASSQASGGHEQFF. CDR3 DNA sequence: TGTGCCAGCAGCCAAGCTAGCGGGGGGCATGAGCAGTTCTTC. The chain is built from TRBV7-9 and TRBJ2-1, with 11 bases fitting TRBD2. Germline trimming cut 5 bases from V and 8 bases from J; bases unmatched to any gene: 5. Germline lookup yields CDR1 SEHNR and CDR2 FQNEAQ (reference sequence). The CDR3 runs 14 residues.

The J gene is TRBJ1-2, the V gene TRBV6-2 or TRBV6-3; no firm D call. CDR1 MNHEY and CDR2 SVGEGT come from the germline V gene. The CDR3 totals 14 residues. The V and J ends lost 0 bases and 1 base respectively, with 6 bases between them. DNA of the CDR3: TGTGCCAGCAGTTACTCCGTCCTTAACTATGGCTACACCTTC. Translating gives CASSYSVLNYGYTF.

In this sample, this clone turned up many times. The V gene is TRBV19, the J gene TRBJ2-7, with D possibly matching TRBD2 (6 bases). The CDR3 is 15 residues long. Germline V gene sequence: CDR1 LNHDA, CDR2 SQIVND (reference sequence). Trimming took 1 base from V and 3 from J, leaving 13 bases between them. CDR3 bases: TGTGCCAGTAGTATAGGGGGGGACGGAAACTACGAGCAGTACTTC. Protein product: CASSIGGDGNYEQYF.

The chain recombines TRBV18 with TRBJ1-4; the match to TRBD1 covers 8 bases. The V segment lost 6 bases and the J segment 5 bases; nucleotides outside the gene matches: 5. This CDR3 has 14 residues. Germline V CDR1 and CDR2: KGHSH, LQKENI. This CDR3 is CASSLDRGNEKLFF. The CDR3 coding sequence is TGTGCCAGCTCTCTCGACAGGGGAAATGAAAAACTGTTTTTT.

This chain links TRBV15 with TRBJ2-3, with 7 bases aligning to TRBD1. The germline V gene encodes CDR1 LNHNV and CDR2 YYDKDF (reference sequence). J gave up 6 bases and V 5 bases, and 5 bases lay outside the gene matches. The CDR3 is 13 amino acids. This CDR3 reads CATSASQGDTQYF. CDR3 bases: TGTGCCACCAGCGCATCACAGGGGGATACGCAGTATTTT.

The V and J genes are TRBV11-3 and TRBJ2-7; 7 positions match TRBD2. CDR1 and CDR2 (germline): SGHNT, YENEEA. The CDR3 length is 14 residues. V trimming: 1 base; J trimming: 1 base; junction bases outside the gene matches: 1. This chain's CDR3 is CASSLAGGSYEQYF. DNA for the CDR3: TGTGCCAGCAGCTTAGCGGGAGGTTCCTACGAGCAGTACTTC.

This clone was seen a single time. The gene calls are TRBV19 and TRBJ1-5; no clear D. There are 13 residues in the CDR3. Trimming removed 6 bases at V and 0 bases at J, with 6 bases between. The germline CDR1 and CDR2 sequences are LNHDA and SQIVND (reference sequence). Here the CDR3 reads CASSRNSNQPQHF. The CDR3 DNA follows: TGTGCCAGTAGCAGAAATAGCAATCAGCCCCAGCATTTT.

The chain carries TRBV6-5 and TRBJ1-1; 7 nucleotides match TRBD1. The J segment lost 0 bases and the V segment lost 7 bases, leaving 8 bases of the junction unmatched. Germline V lookup: CDR1 MNHEY, CDR2 SVGAGI. CDR3 length: 15 amino acids. CDR3 coding DNA: TGTGCCAGCATCCTAGACAGGGCGGTGAACACTGAAGCTTTCTTT. This encodes CASILDRAVNTEAFF.

Only one count was recorded for this clone. This chain uses TRBV5-6 with TRBJ1-5; TRBD1 is a possible D gene (5 bases). CDR3 length equals 15 residues. V was cut by 0 bases and J by 1 base, with 8 bases left in between. Germline CDR1 SGHDT, CDR2 YYEEEE. CDR3 in amino acids: CASSLGGSSNQPQHF. The DNA of the CDR3 is TGTGCCAGCAGCTTGGGGGGCAGCAGCAATCAGCCCCAGCATTTT.

The chain is built from TRBV20-1 and TRBJ2-7; D is undetermined. Germline lookup yields CDR1 DFQATT and CDR2 SNEGSKA (reference sequence). The CDR3 totals 11 residues. Deletions cut 1 base from V and 4 bases from J, with 5 bases between. The CDR3 spells CSARARYEQYF. The CDR3 DNA reads TGCAGTGCTAGAGCTCGGTACGAGCAGTACTTC.

V usage is TRBV27 and J usage is TRBJ1-2; 7 bases match TRBD1. The length of the CDR3 is 14 residues. Looked up from germline, CDR1 is MNHEY and CDR2 is SMNVEV (reference sequence). Trimming removed 5 bases from V and 4 bases from J; junction bases left unmatched: 7. This CDR3 is CASSKGASGYGYTF. CDR3 coding DNA: TGTGCCAGCAGTAAGGGGGCCTCTGGCTATGGCTACACCTTC.

The CDR3 coding sequence is TGCGCCAGCAGCCTCACCGGGACAGGAGCCTACAATGAGCAGTTCTTC. Protein product: CASSLTGTGAYNEQFF. V usage is TRBV4-1 and J usage is TRBJ2-1; 8 positions match TRBD1. The ends lost 4 bases at V and 2 bases at J; junction bases unmatched: 7. CDR1 MGHRA and CDR2 YSYEKL come from the germline V gene. The CDR3 spans 16 residues.

This clone was seen only a few times. The V call is TRBV6-5, the J call TRBJ1-6, with no clear D. The CDR3 runs 14 residues. Germline loops: CDR1 MNHEY, CDR2 SVGAGI. Trimming cost V 4 bases and J 5 bases, with 9 bases left between them. The CDR3 loop is CASSLVVHNSPLHF. CDR3 nucleotides: TGTGCCAGCAGTTTAGTGGTCCATAATTCACCCCTCCACTTT.

The J gene is TRBJ2-3, the V gene TRBV20-1; no firm D call. This CDR3 has 10 residues. V was shortened by 6 bases and J by 4 bases, with 5 bases between the two germline ends. Per germline, CDR1 DFQATT and CDR2 SNEGSKA (reference sequence). The CDR3 bases are TGCAGTGCCCTATCAGATACGCAGTATTTT. This translates into CSALSDTQYF.

The chain is built from TRBV2 and TRBJ1-1, with 9 bases that match TRBD1. With 5 bases clipped from V and 1 base from J, the junction kept 5 bases outside the gene matches. The CDR3 is 15 amino acids. CDR1 and CDR2 (germline): SNHLY, FYNNEI. CDR3 nucleotides: TGTGCCAGCAGTAAACAGGGGGCGGGGAACACTGAAGCTTTCTTT. Encoded protein: CASSKQGAGNTEAFF.

The chain joins TRBV18 to TRBJ2-5; tentatively, D is TRBD1 (6 bases). Germline-derived CDR1 and CDR2 are KGHSH and LQKENI. The CDR3 is made up of 14 amino acids. With 5 bases removed from V and 4 bases from J, the gap between germline ends came to 14 bases. DNA for the CDR3: TGTGCCAGCTCAGGATCATACAGGGTAGAGACCCAGTACTTC. This sequence encodes CASSGSYRVETQYF.

This clone is a singleton in its sample. The chain employs TRBV4-3 and TRBJ1-2, with D maybe TRBD1 (5 bases). This CDR3 contains 12 residues. Germline V lookup: CDR1 LGHNA, CDR2 YSLEER. The V gene lost 3 bases and the J gene lost 4 bases, with 6 bases spanning the gap. The CDR3 DNA follows: TGCGCCAGCAGCCACAGGGCCTATGGCTACACCTTC. Translated: CASSHRAYGYTF.

V gene TRBV11-3 combines with J gene TRBJ1-1; unclear D gene. This CDR3 contains 15 residues. With 1 base removed from V and 0 bases from J, the gap between germline ends came to 9 bases. Germline CDR1 and CDR2: SGHNT and YENEEA. Written as DNA, the CDR3 is TGTGCCAGCAGCTTAGGCGGGAGCATGAACACTGAAGCTTTCTTT. The encoded protein is CASSLGGSMNTEAFF.

The chain is built from TRBV6-2 or TRBV6-3 and TRBJ1-1; D is uncertain. Per the germline V gene, CDR1 is MNHEY and CDR2 is SVGEGT. The CDR3 runs 14 residues. V gave up 6 bases and J gave up 2 bases, with 13 bases separating them. The CDR3: CASSHPQQNTEAFF. The CDR3 DNA reads TGTGCCAGCAGCCATCCTCAACAAAACACTGAAGCTTTCTTT.

The chain links TRBV2 to TRBJ1-2; D is perhaps TRBD1 (6 bases). V lost 4 bases, J lost 2 bases, and 11 bases lay in between. Germline assignment: CDR1 SNHLY and CDR2 FYNNEI. The CDR3 length is 14 residues. Here the CDR3 DNA reads TGTGCCAGCAGTGCCCAGGGGCCGAACTATGGCTACACCTTC. Translation: CASSAQGPNYGYTF.